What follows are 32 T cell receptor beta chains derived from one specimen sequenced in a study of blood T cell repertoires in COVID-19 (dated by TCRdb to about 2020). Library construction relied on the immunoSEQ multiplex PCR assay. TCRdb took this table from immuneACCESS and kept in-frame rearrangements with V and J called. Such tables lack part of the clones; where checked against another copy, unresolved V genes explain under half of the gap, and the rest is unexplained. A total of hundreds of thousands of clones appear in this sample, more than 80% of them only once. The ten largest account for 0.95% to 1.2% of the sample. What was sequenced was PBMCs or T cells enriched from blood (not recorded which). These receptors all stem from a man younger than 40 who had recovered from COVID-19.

This CDR3 reads CASSPGLADNNEQFF. In nucleotides, the CDR3 is TGTGCCAGCTCACCAGGGTTAGCAGATAACAATGAGCAGTTCTTC. The V gene is TRBV18, the J gene TRBJ2-1; D not certain. The CDR3 has 15 residues. Germline V gene lookup returns CDR1 KGHSH and CDR2 LQKENI. Trimming left V 2 bases short and J 5 bases short, with 13 bases between.

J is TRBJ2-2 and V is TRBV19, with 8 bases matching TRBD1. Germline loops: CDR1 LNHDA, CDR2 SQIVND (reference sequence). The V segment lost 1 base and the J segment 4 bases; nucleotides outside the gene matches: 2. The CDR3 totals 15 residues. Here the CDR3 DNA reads TGTGCCAGTAGTATAGCCAGGGGGCTCACCGGGGAGCTGTTTTTT. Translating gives CASSIARGLTGELFF.

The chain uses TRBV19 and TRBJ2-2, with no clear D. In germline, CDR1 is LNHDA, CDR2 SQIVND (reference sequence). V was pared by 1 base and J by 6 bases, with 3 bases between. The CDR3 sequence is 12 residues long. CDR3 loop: CASSIGPGELFF. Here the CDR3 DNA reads TGTGCCAGTAGTATAGGGCCCGGGGAGCTGTTTTTT.

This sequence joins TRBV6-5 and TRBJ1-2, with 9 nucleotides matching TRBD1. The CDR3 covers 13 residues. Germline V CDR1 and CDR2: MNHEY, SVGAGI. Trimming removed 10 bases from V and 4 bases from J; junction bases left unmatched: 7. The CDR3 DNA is TGTGCCATCGGACAGGGGAATTTCTATGGCTACACCTTC. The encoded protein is CAIGQGNFYGYTF.

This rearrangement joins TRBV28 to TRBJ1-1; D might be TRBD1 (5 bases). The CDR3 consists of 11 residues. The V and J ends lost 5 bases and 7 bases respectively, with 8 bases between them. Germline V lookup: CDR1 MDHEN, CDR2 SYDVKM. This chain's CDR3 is CASSPQGEAFF. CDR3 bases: TGTGCCAGCAGTCCGCAGGGTGAAGCTTTCTTT.

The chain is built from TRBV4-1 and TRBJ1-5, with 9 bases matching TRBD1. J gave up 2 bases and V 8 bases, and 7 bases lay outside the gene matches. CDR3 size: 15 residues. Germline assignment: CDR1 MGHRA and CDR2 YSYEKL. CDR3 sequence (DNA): TGCGCCAGCCGGGGGACAGGGACCGGCAATCAGCCCCAGCATTTT. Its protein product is CASRGTGTGNQPQHF.

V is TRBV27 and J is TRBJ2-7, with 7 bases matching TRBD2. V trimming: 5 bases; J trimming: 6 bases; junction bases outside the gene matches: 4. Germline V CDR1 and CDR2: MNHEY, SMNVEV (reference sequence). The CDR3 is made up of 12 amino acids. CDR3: CASSLGRSEQYF. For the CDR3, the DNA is TGTGCCAGCAGTCTCGGGAGGTCCGAGCAGTACTTC.

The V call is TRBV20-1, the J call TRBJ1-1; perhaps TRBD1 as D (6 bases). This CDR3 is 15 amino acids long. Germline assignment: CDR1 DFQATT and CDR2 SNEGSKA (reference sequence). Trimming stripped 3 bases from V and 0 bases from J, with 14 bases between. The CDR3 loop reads CSASFGGGLNTEAFF. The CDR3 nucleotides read TGCAGTGCTAGTTTTGGGGGGGGCCTGAACACTGAAGCTTTCTTT.

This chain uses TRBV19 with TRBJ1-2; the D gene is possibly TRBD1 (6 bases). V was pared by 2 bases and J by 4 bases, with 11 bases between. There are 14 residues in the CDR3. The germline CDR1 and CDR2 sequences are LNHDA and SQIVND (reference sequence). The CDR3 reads CASSIRDTSYGYTF. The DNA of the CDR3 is TGTGCCAGTAGTATAAGGGACACGAGCTATGGCTACACCTTC.

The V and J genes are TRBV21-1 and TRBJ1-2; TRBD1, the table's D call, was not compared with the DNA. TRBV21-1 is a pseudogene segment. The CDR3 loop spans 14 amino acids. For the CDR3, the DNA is TGTGCCAGCAGAAAGACAGGGAGGACCTATGGCTACACCTTC. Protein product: CASRKTGRTYGYTF.

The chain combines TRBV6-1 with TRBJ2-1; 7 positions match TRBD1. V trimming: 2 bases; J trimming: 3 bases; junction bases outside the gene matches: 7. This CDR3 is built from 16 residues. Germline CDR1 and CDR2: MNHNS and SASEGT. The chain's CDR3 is CASSERHRDSYNEQFF. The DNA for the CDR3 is TGTGCCAGCAGTGAACGCCACCGGGACAGCTACAATGAGCAGTTCTTC.

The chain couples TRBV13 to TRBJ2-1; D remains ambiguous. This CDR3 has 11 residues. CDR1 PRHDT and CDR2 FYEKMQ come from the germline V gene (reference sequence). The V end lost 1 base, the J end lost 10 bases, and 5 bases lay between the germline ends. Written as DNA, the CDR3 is TGTGCCAGCAGCTTAGACGGGGAGCAGTTCTTC. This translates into CASSLDGEQFF. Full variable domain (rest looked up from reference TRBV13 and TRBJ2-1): AAGVIQSPRHLIKEKRETATLKCYPIPRHDTVYWYQQGPGQDPQFLISFYEKMQSDKGSIPDRFSAQQFSDYHSELNMSSLELGDSALYFCASSLDGEQFFGPGTRLTVL.

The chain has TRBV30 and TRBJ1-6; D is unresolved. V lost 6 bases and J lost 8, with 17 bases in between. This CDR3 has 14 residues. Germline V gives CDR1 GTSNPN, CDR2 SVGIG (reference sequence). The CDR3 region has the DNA TGTGCCTGCCAACTCGCGACGAGGGATTCACCCCTCCACTTT. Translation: CACQLATRDSPLHF.

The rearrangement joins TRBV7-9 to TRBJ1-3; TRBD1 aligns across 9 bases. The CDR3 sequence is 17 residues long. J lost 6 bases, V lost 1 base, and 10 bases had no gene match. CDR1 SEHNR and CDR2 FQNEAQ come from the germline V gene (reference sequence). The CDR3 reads CASSLGVGDRGTNTIYF. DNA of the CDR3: TGTGCCAGCAGCTTAGGAGTAGGAGACAGGGGGACAAACACCATATATTTT.

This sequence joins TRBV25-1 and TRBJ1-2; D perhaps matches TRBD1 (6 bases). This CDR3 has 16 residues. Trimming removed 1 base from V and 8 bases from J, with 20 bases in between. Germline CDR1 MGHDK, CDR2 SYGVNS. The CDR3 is CASSELGGDERGGYTF. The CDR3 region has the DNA TGTGCCAGCAGTGAATTAGGGGGTGACGAACGAGGGGGCTACACCTTC.

The CDR3 here is CASSSRGEKLFF. The CDR3 DNA reads as TGTGCCAGCAGTTCCCGGGGTGAAAAACTGTTTTTT. The J gene is TRBJ1-4, the V gene TRBV28, with D uncertain. V was pared by 4 bases and J by 7 bases, with 7 bases between. CDR3 length equals 12 residues. The V gene's germline CDR1 is MDHEN and CDR2 SYDVKM.

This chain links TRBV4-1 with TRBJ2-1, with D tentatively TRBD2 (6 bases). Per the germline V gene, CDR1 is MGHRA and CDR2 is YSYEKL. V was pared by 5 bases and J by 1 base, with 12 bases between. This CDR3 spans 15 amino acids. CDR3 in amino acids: CASSYLGLSYNEQFF. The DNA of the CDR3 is TGCGCCAGCAGCTACCTGGGACTTTCCTACAATGAGCAGTTCTTC.

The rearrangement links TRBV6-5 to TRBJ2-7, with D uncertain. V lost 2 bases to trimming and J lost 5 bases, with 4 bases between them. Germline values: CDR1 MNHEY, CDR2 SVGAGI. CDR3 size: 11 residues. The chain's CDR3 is CASSYSHEQYF. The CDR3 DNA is TGTGCCAGCAGTTACAGCCACGAGCAGTACTTC.

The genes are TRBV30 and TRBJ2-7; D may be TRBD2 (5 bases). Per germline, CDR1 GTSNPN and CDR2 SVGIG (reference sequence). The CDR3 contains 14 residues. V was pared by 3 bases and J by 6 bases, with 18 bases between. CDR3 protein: CAWSAGLMAGEQYF. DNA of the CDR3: TGTGCCTGGAGCGCTGGCCTTATGGCGGGCGAGCAGTACTTC.

This CDR3 reads CASSQDLLAVNEQFF. The CDR3 region has the DNA TGTGCCAGCAGCCAAGATTTACTAGCGGTCAATGAGCAGTTCTTC. The chain employs TRBV3-1 (or the pseudogene TRBV3-2) and TRBJ2-1; 8 bases fit TRBD2. The CDR3 has 15 residues. V gave up 0 bases and J gave up 6 bases; unmatched junction bases: 4. CDR1 LGHDT and CDR2 YNNKEL come from the germline V gene (reference sequence).

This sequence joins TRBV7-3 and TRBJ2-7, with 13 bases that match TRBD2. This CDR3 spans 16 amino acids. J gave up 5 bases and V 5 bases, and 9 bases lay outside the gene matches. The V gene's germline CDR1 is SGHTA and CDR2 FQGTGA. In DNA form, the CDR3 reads TGTGCCAGCAGCCCACAATGGACTAGCGGGAGACACGAGCAGTACTTC. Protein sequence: CASSPQWTSGRHEQYF.

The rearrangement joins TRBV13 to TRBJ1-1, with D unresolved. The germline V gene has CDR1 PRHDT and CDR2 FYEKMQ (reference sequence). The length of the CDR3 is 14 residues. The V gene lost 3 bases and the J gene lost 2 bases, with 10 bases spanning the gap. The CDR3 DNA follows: TGTGCCAGCAGCTTTTACACCCTTAACACTGAAGCTTTCTTT. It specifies CASSFYTLNTEAFF.

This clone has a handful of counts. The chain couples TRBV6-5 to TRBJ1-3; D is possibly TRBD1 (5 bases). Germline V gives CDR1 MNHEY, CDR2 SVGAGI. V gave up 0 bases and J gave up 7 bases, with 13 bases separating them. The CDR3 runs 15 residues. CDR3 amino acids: CASSYSAGGINTIYF. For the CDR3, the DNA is TGTGCCAGCAGTTACTCGGCGGGGGGGATTAACACCATATATTTT.

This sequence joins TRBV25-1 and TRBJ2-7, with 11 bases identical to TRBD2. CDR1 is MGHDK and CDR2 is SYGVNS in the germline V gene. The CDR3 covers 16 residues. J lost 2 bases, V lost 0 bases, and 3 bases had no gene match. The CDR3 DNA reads TGTGCCAGCAGTGAATATTCTAGCGGGAGGCCCTACGAGCAGTACTTC. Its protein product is CASSEYSSGRPYEQYF.

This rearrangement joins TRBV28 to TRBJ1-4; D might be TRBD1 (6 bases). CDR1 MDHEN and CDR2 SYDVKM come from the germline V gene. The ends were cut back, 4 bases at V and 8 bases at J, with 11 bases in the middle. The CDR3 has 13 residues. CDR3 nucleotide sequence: TGTGCCAGCAGTTGGGTGGGGACAGAAAAACTGTTTTTT. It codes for CASSWVGTEKLFF.

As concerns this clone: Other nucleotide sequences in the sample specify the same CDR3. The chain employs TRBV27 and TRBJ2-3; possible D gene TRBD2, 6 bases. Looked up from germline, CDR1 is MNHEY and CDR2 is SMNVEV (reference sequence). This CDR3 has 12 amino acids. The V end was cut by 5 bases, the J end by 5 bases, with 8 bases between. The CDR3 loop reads CASSPGGDTQYF. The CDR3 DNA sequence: TGTGCCAGCAGTCCCGGGGGAGATACGCAGTATTTT.

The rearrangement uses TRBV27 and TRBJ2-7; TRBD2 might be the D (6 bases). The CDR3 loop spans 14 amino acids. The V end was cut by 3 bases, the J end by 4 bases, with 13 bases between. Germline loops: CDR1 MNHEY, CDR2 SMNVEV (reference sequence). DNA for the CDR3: TGTGCCAGCAGTTTGGTCGGGAGTTCGTACGAGCAGTACTTC. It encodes CASSLVGSSYEQYF.

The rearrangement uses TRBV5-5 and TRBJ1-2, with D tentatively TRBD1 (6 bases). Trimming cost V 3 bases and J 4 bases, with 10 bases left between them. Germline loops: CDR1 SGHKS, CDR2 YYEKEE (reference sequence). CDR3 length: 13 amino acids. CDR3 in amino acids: CASSWTVVYGYTF. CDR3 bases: TGTGCCAGCAGCTGGACAGTGGTCTATGGCTACACCTTC.

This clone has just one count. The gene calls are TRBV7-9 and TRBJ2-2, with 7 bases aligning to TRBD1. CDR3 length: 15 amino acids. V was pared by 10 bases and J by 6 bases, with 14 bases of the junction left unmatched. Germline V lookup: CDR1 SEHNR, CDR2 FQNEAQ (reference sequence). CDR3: CATITGTEASGELFF. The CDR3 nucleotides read TGTGCCACGATTACCGGGACAGAGGCGTCCGGGGAGCTGTTTTTT. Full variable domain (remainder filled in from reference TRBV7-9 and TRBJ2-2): DTGVSQNPRHKITKRGQNVTFRCDPISEHNRLYWYRQTLGQGPEFLTYFQNEAQLEKSRLLSDRFSAERPKGSFSTLEIQRTEQGDSAMYLCATITGTEASGELFFGEGSRLTVL.

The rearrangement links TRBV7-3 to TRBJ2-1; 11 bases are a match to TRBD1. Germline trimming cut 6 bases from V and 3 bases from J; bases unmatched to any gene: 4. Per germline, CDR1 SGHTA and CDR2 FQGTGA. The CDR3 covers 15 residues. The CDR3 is CASSPGTGGYNEQFF. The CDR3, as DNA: TGTGCCAGCAGTCCCGGGACAGGGGGCTACAATGAGCAGTTCTTC.

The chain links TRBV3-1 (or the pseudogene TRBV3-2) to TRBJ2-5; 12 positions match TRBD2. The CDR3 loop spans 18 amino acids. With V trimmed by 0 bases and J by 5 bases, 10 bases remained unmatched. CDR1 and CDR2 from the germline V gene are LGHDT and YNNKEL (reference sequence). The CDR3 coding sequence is TGTGCCAGCAGCCAAGATTGGTCTAGCGGGAGGGCCAGTGAGACCCAGTACTTC. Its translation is CASSQDWSSGRASETQYF.

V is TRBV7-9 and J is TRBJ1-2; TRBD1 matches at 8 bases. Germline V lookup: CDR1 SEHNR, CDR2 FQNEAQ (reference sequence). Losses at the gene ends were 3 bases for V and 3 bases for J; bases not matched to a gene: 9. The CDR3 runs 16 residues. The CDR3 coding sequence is TGTGCCAGCAGCTTGGGACAGGAGTGGTACGACTATGGCTACACCTTC. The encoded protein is CASSLGQEWYDYGYTF.